This T cell receptor beta chain was recovered during a study of T cell responses to AZD1222 COVID-19 vaccine. It was second doses at about 4 or about 12 weeks that were pooled. The CDR3 extends over 13 amino acids. The germline gives CDR1 SGHTS, CDR2 YDEGEE. The V gene lost 1 base and the J gene lost 4 bases, with 6 bases spanning the gap. Data came from immunoSEQ multiplex PCR; TCRdb stores just in-frame clones and leaves some out. Of roughly 160,000 clones in the sample, roughly 90% were seen once. The TCR originated in an adult who received the AZD1222 COVID-19 vaccine. The starting material was peripheral blood, obtained 28 days after the second AZD1222 dose. This sequence joins TRBV5-8 and TRBJ1-5; D is undetermined. The DNA of the CDR3 is TGTGCCAGCAGCTTGTCTAGGAATCAGCCCCAGCATTTT. This translates into CASSLSRNQPQHF.